The clone carrying this TCR beta chain has ten or more counts. The antigen is not known. The data were obtained in a study of blood T cells in healthy people across ages. Study observations and caveats: When set beside aged donors, long-lived donors presented more naive CD4+ cells and higher diversity.

Then a second PCR, running about 6 to 12 cycles, was carried out with a sample-barcoded 5' primer and a J-beta primer mix. One entry per CDR3 protein results from TCRdb running MiXCR on the 5' RACE reads. Altogether about 730,000 distinct CDR3 sequences are present, roughly 41% being singletons, with the ten largest covering more than 20%. This CDR3 has 14 amino acids. CDR1 and CDR2 (germline): SGHTA, FQGNSA. V gave up 5 bases and J gave up 5 bases; unmatched junction bases: 9. Each donor had about 9.6 milliliters of peripheral blood drawn. Sequenced material: blood. The chain carries TRBV7-2 and TRBJ2-7, with 7 positions matching TRBD1. The TCR sequence derives from a woman in her sixties in good health. The CDR3 spells CASSRGQEVHEQYF. As DNA, the CDR3 is TGTGCCAGCAGCCGAGGACAGGAGGTCCACGAGCAGTACTTC.